The 12 T cell receptor beta chains below were found in one sample sequenced in a study of blood T cell repertoires in COVID-19 (dated by TCRdb to about 2020). Receptors were amplified or captured by the immunoSEQ multiplex PCR assay. In TCRdb, the immuneACCESS table is reduced to in-frame sequences with V and J assigned. These tables do not hold every clone; where another copy was compared, an unresolved V gene accounts for under half, and the others remain unexplained. The sample table contains tens of thousands of clones; only one count was recorded for 65% to 90% of them. Roughly 10% of the sample lies in the top ten. The sample consisted of peripheral blood. These receptors all stem from a middle-aged man with COVID-19, enrolled during active disease.

The chain links TRBV4-3 to TRBJ2-4; 8 bases fit TRBD2. The germline V gene encodes CDR1 LGHNA and CDR2 YSLEER. V lost 0 bases and J lost 5; bases outside the gene matches: 6. There are 16 residues in the CDR3. DNA of the CDR3: TGCGCCAGCAGCCAAGATCTCGCGGGAGGCGAAAACATTCAGTACTTC. Amino acids: CASSQDLAGGENIQYF.

V is TRBV2 and J is TRBJ1-1; 7 bases are shared with TRBD1. The J segment lost 1 base and the V segment lost 6 bases, leaving 2 bases of the junction unmatched. Germline CDR1 SNHLY, CDR2 FYNNEI. This CDR3 has 13 amino acids. DNA of the CDR3: TGTGCCAGCAGCCGACAGGGGAACACTGAAGCTTTCTTT. Encoded protein: CASSRQGNTEAFF.

The chain combines TRBV5-1 with TRBJ1-5; D is ambiguous. With 0 bases removed from V and 3 bases from J, the gap between germline ends came to 7 bases. This CDR3 is 14 amino acids long. From germline, CDR1 is SGHRS and CDR2 YFSETQ. The DNA of the CDR3 is TGCGCCAGCAGCTTGGGGCAGAACAATCAGCCCCAGCATTTT. It encodes CASSLGQNNQPQHF.

This clone was seen more than once but under ten times. The V call is TRBV7-9, the J call TRBJ2-7; unclear D gene. Germline values: CDR1 SEHNR, CDR2 FQNEAQ (reference sequence). This CDR3 spans 12 amino acids. V was clipped by 0 bases and J by 4 bases, with 4 bases between them. DNA of the CDR3: TGTGCCAGCAGCTTAGCACAGTACGAGCAGTACTTC. Its translation is CASSLAQYEQYF.

The chain links TRBV14 to TRBJ2-5; 9 bases are a match to TRBD1. Trimming at V came to 1 base and at J to 4 bases, leaving 4 bases not matched to a gene. Germline assignment: CDR1 SGHDN and CDR2 FVKESK. This CDR3 spans 15 amino acids. CDR3 residues: CASSQGRTGAETQYF. The CDR3 region has the DNA TGTGCCAGCAGCCAAGGACGGACAGGGGCAGAGACCCAGTACTTC.

The chain carries TRBV5-3 and TRBJ1-2, with unresolved D. TRBV5-3 is an open reading frame, and its role is uncertain. The V and J ends lost 2 bases and 0 bases respectively, with 14 bases between them. The CDR3 totals 16 residues. CDR3 DNA: TGTGCCAGAAGCTTATGCCCAGGCCGAGCTAACTATGGCTACACCTTC. It is translated as CARSLCPGRANYGYTF.

The chain combines TRBV2 with TRBJ2-3; maybe TRBD2 (7 bases). The CDR3 is made up of 15 amino acids. Germline loops: CDR1 SNHLY, CDR2 FYNNEI. Trimming removed 9 bases from V and 2 bases from J, with 18 bases in between. The CDR3 region is CASPGASGLTDTQYF. For the CDR3, the DNA is TGTGCCAGTCCGGGGGCTAGCGGCCTCACAGATACGCAGTATTTT.

The chain links TRBV29-1 to TRBJ1-1, with 8 bases lining up with TRBD1. Germline V CDR1 and CDR2: SQVTM, ANQGSEA. Trimming took 7 bases from V and 2 from J; bases not matched to a gene: 6. The length of the CDR3 is 13 residues. Here the CDR3 DNA reads TGCAGCGCTCACAGGGGGGTAAACACTGAAGCTTTCTTT. Its translation: CSAHRGVNTEAFF. Together with reference TRBV29-1 and TRBJ1-1, the CDR3 gives the full variable domain: SAVISQKPSRDICQRGTSLTIQCQVDSQVTMMFWYRQQPGQSLTLIATANQGSEATYESGFVIDKFPISRPNLTFSTLTVSNMSPEDSSIYLCSAHRGVNTEAFFGQGTRLTVV.

The rearrangement joins TRBV3-1 (or the pseudogene TRBV3-2) to TRBJ2-1; tentative D call: TRBD2 (6 bases). The CDR3 is made up of 17 amino acids. Looked up from germline, CDR1 is LGHDT and CDR2 is YNNKEL (reference sequence). Trimming pared 0 bases from V and 9 bases from J, leaving 21 bases between. The CDR3 sequence is CASSQDVASVLLSEQFF. The CDR3 nucleotides read TGTGCCAGCAGCCAAGATGTAGCTAGCGTACTCCTAAGTGAGCAGTTCTTC.

This clone is medium-sized (0.01 to 0.1%) within its sample. The chain employs TRBV10-3 and TRBJ1-6; TRBD1 agrees at 8 bases. Germline lookup yields CDR1 ENHRY and CDR2 SYGVKD. Trimming took 6 bases from V and 10 from J; bases not matched to a gene: 8. The CDR3 runs 14 residues. CDR3 amino acids: CAIRQGVEGSPLHF. The CDR3 DNA follows: TGTGCCATCAGACAGGGGGTGGAAGGATCACCCCTCCACTTT.

The J gene is TRBJ1-2, the V gene TRBV5-5; a possible D gene is TRBD1 (5 bases). This CDR3 spans 14 amino acids. Germline V gene lookup returns CDR1 SGHKS and CDR2 YYEKEE (reference sequence). The ends were cut back, 0 bases at V and 8 bases at J, with 14 bases in the middle. CDR3 in DNA: TGTGCCAGCAGCTTGGGCAGGGTTGATTACGGCTACACCTTC. Encoded protein: CASSLGRVDYGYTF.

The chain is built from TRBV5-4 and TRBJ2-2, with TRBD1 identical over 8 bases. The CDR3 runs to 17 residues. J lost 4 bases, V lost 0 bases, and 8 bases had no gene match. Germline V lookup: CDR1 SGHNT, CDR2 YYREEE (reference sequence). CDR3 sequence: CASSLGNRGRRTGELFF. The CDR3 nucleotides read TGTGCCAGCAGCTTGGGGAACAGGGGGAGGCGCACCGGGGAGCTGTTTTTT.